This T cell receptor beta chain was profiled in a study of blood T cell repertoires in COVID-19. Overall study: The United States, Italy and Spain supplied acute and convalescent COVID-19 samples.

After removal of 4 bases from V and 5 bases from J, the junction contained 9 bases not matched to a gene. The germline V gene has CDR1 SGHNT and CDR2 YYREEE (reference sequence). CDR3 length: 14 amino acids. TCRdb's table, derived via immunoSEQ multiplex PCR, lists solely in-frame clones and lacks some. The sample gives some 150,000 clones, approximately 90% of which show up once; more than 0.8% is in the top ten. The source material was peripheral blood. J is TRBJ2-7 and V is TRBV5-4; 7 bases are a match to TRBD2. This clonotype originated in a woman between 50 and 59 years old with acute or convalescent COVID-19. The DNA for the CDR3 is TGTGCCAGCAGCACGCTAACGGGAGGACACGAGCAGTACTTC. It translates to CASSTLTGGHEQYF.